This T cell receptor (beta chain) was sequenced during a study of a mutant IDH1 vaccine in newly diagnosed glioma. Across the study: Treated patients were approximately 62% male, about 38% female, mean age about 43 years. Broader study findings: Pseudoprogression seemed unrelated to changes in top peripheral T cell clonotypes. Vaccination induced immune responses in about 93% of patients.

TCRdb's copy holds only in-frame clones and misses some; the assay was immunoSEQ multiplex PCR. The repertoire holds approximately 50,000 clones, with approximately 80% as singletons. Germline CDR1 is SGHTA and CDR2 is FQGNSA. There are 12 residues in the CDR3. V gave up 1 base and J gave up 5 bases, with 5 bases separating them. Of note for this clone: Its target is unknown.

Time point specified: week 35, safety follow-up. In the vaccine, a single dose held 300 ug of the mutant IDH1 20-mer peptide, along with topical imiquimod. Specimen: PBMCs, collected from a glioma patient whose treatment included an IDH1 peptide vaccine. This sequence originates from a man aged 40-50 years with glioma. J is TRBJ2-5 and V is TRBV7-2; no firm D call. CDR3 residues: CASSLDRETQYF. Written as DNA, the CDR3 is TGTGCCAGCAGCTTAGATCGGGAGACCCAGTACTTC.